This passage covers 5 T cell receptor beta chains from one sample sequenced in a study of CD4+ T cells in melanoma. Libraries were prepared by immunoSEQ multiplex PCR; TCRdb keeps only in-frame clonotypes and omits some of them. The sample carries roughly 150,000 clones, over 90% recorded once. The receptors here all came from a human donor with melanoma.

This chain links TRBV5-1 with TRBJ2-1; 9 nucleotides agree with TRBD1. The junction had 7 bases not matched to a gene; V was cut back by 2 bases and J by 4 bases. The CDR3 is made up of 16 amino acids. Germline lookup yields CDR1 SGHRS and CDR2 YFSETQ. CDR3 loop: CASSFDPGQGYNEQFF. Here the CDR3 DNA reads TGCGCCAGCAGCTTCGACCCGGGACAGGGTTACAATGAGCAGTTCTTC.

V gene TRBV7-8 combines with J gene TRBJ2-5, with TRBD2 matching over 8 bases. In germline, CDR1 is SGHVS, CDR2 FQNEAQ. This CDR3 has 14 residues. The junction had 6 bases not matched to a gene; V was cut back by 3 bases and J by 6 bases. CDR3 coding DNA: TGTGCCAGCAGCTTTGCGGGGGGCCGAAAGACCCAGTACTTC. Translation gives CASSFAGGRKTQYF.

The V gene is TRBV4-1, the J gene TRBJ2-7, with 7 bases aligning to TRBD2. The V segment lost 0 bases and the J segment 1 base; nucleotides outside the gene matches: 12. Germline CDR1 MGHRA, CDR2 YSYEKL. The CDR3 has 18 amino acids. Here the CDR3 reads CASSQDTGAGITSYEQYF. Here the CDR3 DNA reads TGCGCCAGCAGCCAAGATACCGGAGCGGGGATAACTTCCTACGAGCAGTACTTC.

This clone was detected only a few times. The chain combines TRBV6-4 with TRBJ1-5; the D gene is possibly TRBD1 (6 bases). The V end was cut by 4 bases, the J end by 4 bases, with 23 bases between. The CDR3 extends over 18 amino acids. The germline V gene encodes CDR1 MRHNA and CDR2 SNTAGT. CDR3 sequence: CASSVPDGQPEGNQPQHF. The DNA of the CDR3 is TGTGCCAGCAGTGTTCCCGATGGACAGCCGGAGGGAAATCAGCCCCAGCATTTT.

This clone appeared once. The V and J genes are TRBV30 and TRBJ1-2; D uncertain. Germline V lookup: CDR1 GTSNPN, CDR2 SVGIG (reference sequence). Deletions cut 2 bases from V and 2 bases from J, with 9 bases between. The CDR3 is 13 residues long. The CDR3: CAWSLGINYGYTF. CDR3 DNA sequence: TGTGCCTGGAGTTTGGGGATCAACTATGGCTACACCTTC.